The T cell receptor (beta chain) described here comes from a study of cytomegalovirus exposure and HLA in healthy donors. Overall study results and limits: Presence/absence analyses took donor sequencing depth as roughly uniform.

It was with 60 Vbeta and 13 Jbeta primers that the PCR ran. Sequencing was performed with immunoSEQ multiplex PCR; in TCRdb, only in-frame clones are kept and a portion is missing. Of about 170,000 clones in the sample, roughly 85% are singletons; the top ten hold approximately 2.5%. Points on this clone: Its antigen is undetermined.

The CDR3 is 13 residues long. The V end was cut by 3 bases, the J end by 5 bases, with 10 bases between. In germline, CDR1 is SGHTA, CDR2 FQGNSA. J is TRBJ1-1 and V is TRBV7-2; no reliable D call. This sequence originates from a young man in good health and CMV-seropositive. The sequencing input was PBMCs. The CDR3 region has the DNA TGTGCCAGCAGCTTCGAGCGGAGGACTGAAGCTTTCTTT. Protein: CASSFERRTEAFF. Combining the CDR3 with reference TRBV7-2 and TRBJ1-1 gives the whole variable domain GAGVSQSPSNKVTEKGKDVELRCDPISGHTALYWYRQSLGQGLEFLIYFQGNSAPDKSGLPSDRFSAERTGGSVSTLTIQRTQQEDSAVYLCASSFERRTEAFFGQGTRLTVV.